This record concerns one T cell receptor beta chain sequence. How the authors handled the data: Amplifying reference gene primers gave estimates of nucleated cell counts. Produced via immunoSEQ multiplex PCR; TCRdb's table is partial and in-frame only. V, J and clone size derive from that table, while D and trimming were established from the DNA sequence. The table records around 180,000 clones, approximately 83% of them present only once. These data belong to a study of blood T cell repertoires in COVID-19. Across the study: Sources were T cells, B-cell-depleted T cells, or PBMCs; the material itself was cDNA or gDNA.

The CDR3 contains 17 residues. V lost 1 base, J lost 0 bases, and 13 bases lay in between. Germline V gene lookup returns CDR1 SGHTA and CDR2 FQGNSA. This receptor was taken from a human donor with active or convalescent COVID-19. The donor label of this sample is uncertain. Input material: peripheral blood. The J gene is TRBJ1-3, the V gene TRBV7-2; D is uncertain. CDR3: CASSLGFGSPSGNTIYF. CDR3 nucleotide sequence: TGTGCCAGCAGCTTAGGGTTCGGGTCCCCCTCTGGAAACACCATATATTTT.